These 21 T cell receptor beta chains originate from one sample sequenced in a study of cytomegalovirus exposure and HLA in healthy donors. Vbeta (60) and Jbeta (13) primers were used in the PCR. The table came from immunoSEQ multiplex PCR; TCRdb's copy has only in-frame clones and leaves some out. The repertoire includes 180,000 or so clones, approximately 70% of them detected once, and under 2.5% sits in the top ten. Sequenced input: PBMCs. The receptors shown here come from a human donor in good health.

This clone turned up a few times. The chain couples TRBV7-9 to TRBJ2-1; D possibly corresponds to TRBD1 (5 bases). The germline V and J ends were trimmed by 5 bases and 7 bases, with 12 bases remaining between them. The germline V gene encodes CDR1 SEHNR and CDR2 FQNEAQ (reference sequence). The CDR3 contains 13 residues. CDR3 DNA sequence: TGTGCCAGCAGCCCCCAGGGTGGGAATGAGCAGTTCTTC. This encodes CASSPQGGNEQFF.

Worth noting for this clone: One end of the junction does not line up with germline, which may come from a read error. The chain joins TRBV4-2 to TRBJ1-6; 9 bases align to TRBD1. The CDR3 extends over 15 amino acids. Germline V gene lookup returns CDR1 LGHNA and CDR2 YNFKEQ. As DNA, the CDR3 is TGTACCAGCAGCCAAGATGACAGGGGGGACACACCCCTCCACTTT. Amino acids: CTSSQDDRGDTPLHF.

The rearrangement uses TRBV18 and TRBJ1-5; no firm D call. Trimming stripped 2 bases from V and 7 bases from J, with 9 bases between. This CDR3 region has 13 residues. Germline CDR1 is KGHSH and CDR2 is LQKENI. CDR3 amino acids: CASSPEEGQPQHF. The CDR3 nucleotides read TGTGCCAGCTCACCAGAGGAGGGCCAGCCCCAGCATTTT.

The rearrangement joins TRBV19 to TRBJ1-1, with 8 positions matching TRBD1. This CDR3 comprises 16 residues. J was trimmed by 1 base and V by 7 bases; bases with no gene match: 11. Germline-derived CDR1 and CDR2 are LNHDA and SQIVND (reference sequence). The CDR3 DNA sequence: TGTGCCAGTATTTCTTTCAGAGGACAGGGGAACACTGAAGCTTTCTTT. This encodes CASISFRGQGNTEAFF.

The chain is built from TRBV7-8 and TRBJ2-5; 9 positions match TRBD1. V lost 1 base, J lost 4 bases, and 7 bases stayed unmatched. Germline CDR1 SGHVS, CDR2 FQNEAQ. The CDR3 has 16 amino acids. CDR3 sequence (DNA): TGTGCCAGCAGCTTAGGCTACAGGGGGCGTGGAGAGACCCAGTACTTC. It yields the protein CASSLGYRGRGETQYF. The variable domain in full, completed from reference TRBV7-8 and TRBJ2-5, reads GAGVSQSPRYKVAKRGQDVALRCDPISGHVSLFWYQQALGQGPEFLTYFQNEAQLDKSGLPSDRFFAERPEGSVSTLKIQRTQQEDSAVYLCASSLGYRGRGETQYFGPGTRLLVL.

The chain carries TRBV30 and TRBJ2-7; 13 bases are shared with TRBD2. The CDR3 runs to 14 residues. Losses at the gene ends were 1 base for V and 6 bases for J; bases not matched to a gene: 3. The germline V gene encodes CDR1 GTSNPN and CDR2 SVGIG (reference sequence). The CDR3 DNA sequence: TGTGCCTGGAGTGGGACTAGCGGGGGCCTCGAGCAGTACTTC. It translates to CAWSGTSGGLEQYF.

This chain connects TRBV27 to TRBJ2-7; possible D gene TRBD2, 5 bases. Trimming took 3 bases from V and 0 from J, leaving 6 bases between them. CDR1 MNHEY and CDR2 SMNVEV come from the germline V gene (reference sequence). This CDR3 is built from 13 residues. The CDR3 is CASSFAGSYEQYF. The CDR3 DNA is TGTGCCAGCAGTTTTGCGGGCTCCTACGAGCAGTACTTC.

The J gene is TRBJ2-2, the V gene TRBV4-3; D gene unclear. The V gene's germline CDR1 is LGHNA and CDR2 YSLEER. The germline V and J ends were trimmed by 0 bases and 7 bases, with 6 bases remaining between them. The CDR3 totals 13 residues. CDR3 nucleotide sequence: TGCGCCAGCAGCCAAGACGTCCGCGGGGAGCTGTTTTTT. Translating it yields CASSQDVRGELFF.

A few counts support this clone. The chain recombines TRBV25-1 with TRBJ1-2; tentative D call: TRBD1 (6 bases). This CDR3 comprises 15 residues. V was shortened by 4 bases and J by 4 bases, with 16 bases between the two germline ends. CDR1 MGHDK and CDR2 SYGVNS come from the germline V gene. The CDR3 region has the DNA TGTGCCAGCAGTGGGGACACAGCTTTCTTCTATGGCTACACCTTC. This translates into CASSGDTAFFYGYTF.

This clone was seen a few times. J is TRBJ1-5 and V is TRBV4-1; D call uncertain. The germline V gene has CDR1 MGHRA and CDR2 YSYEKL. V was pared by 0 bases and J by 1 base, with 7 bases between. The CDR3 has 15 amino acids. CDR3 DNA: TGCGCCAGCAGCCAAGATGGGCAGAGCAATCAGCCCCAGCATTTT. This sequence encodes CASSQDGQSNQPQHF.

V usage is TRBV10-3 and J usage is TRBJ1-1, with D tentatively TRBD1 (6 bases). This CDR3 is 16 amino acids long. Between the trimmed V and J ends, which lost 7 bases and 1 base, there was a span of 19 bases. The V gene's germline CDR1 is ENHRY and CDR2 SYGVKD. CDR3 in DNA: TGTGCCATCACCGAAGGGGGGGTCGAAGGGAACACTGAAGCTTTCTTT. This translates into CAITEGGVEGNTEAFF.

Of note for this clone: This CDR3 fails to terminate in the conserved phenylalanine or tryptophan, so it likely reflects a read error. The chain carries TRBV6-4 and TRBJ2-3; D unresolved. Germline CDR1 MRHNA, CDR2 SNTAGT. The ends were cut back, 3 bases at V and 6 bases at J, with 13 bases in the middle. The CDR3 sequence is 14 residues long. Here the CDR3 DNA reads TGTGCCAGCAGTGAGGCGGCGGCCGGGGATACGCAGTATCTT. It codes for CASSEAAAGDTQYL.

This clone was detected only a few times. The chain combines TRBV27 with TRBJ2-7; perhaps TRBD1 as D (6 bases). Between the trimmed V and J ends, which lost 4 bases and 2 bases, there was a span of 15 bases. The V gene's germline CDR1 is MNHEY and CDR2 SMNVEV (reference sequence). The CDR3 extends over 15 amino acids. The CDR3 protein is CASSSQGSLTYEQYF. CDR3 sequence (DNA): TGTGCCAGCAGTTCCCAGGGGTCACTAACCTACGAGCAGTACTTC.

The chain combines TRBV9 with TRBJ1-2, with TRBD1 matching over 9 bases. J lost 2 bases, V lost 2 bases, and 4 bases had no gene match. This CDR3 region has 15 residues. Germline V gene lookup returns CDR1 SGDLS and CDR2 YYNGEE. CDR3 loop: CASSVRTGVNYGYTF. In nucleotides, the CDR3 is TGTGCCAGCAGCGTCCGGACAGGGGTGAACTATGGCTACACCTTC.

This clone turned up a few times. The chain employs TRBV27 and TRBJ1-1; 7 bases fit TRBD1. The germline CDR1 and CDR2 sequences are MNHEY and SMNVEV (reference sequence). J was trimmed by 6 bases and V by 6 bases; bases with no gene match: 13. The CDR3 totals 15 residues. The CDR3 DNA is TGTGCCAGCAGGCCAGAGACAGGGAGGTTCGCTGAAGCTTTCTTT. This translates into CASRPETGRFAEAFF.

This CDR3 is CASSPPQGWRETQYF. CDR3 DNA sequence: TGTGCCAGCAGTCCTCCGCAGGGGTGGAGAGAGACCCAGTACTTC. V usage is TRBV27 and J usage is TRBJ2-5; TRBD1 might be the D (6 bases). V lost 5 bases to trimming and J lost 4 bases, with 17 bases between them. The CDR3 covers 15 residues. Germline CDR1 and CDR2: MNHEY and SMNVEV (reference sequence).

The V and J genes are TRBV14 and TRBJ2-7, with unresolved D. V lost 0 bases to trimming and J lost 6 bases, with 15 bases between them. The CDR3 is 15 residues long. Germline V lookup: CDR1 SGHDN, CDR2 FVKESK. The CDR3 reads CASSQDRGYNFEQYF. The CDR3 DNA sequence: TGTGCCAGCAGCCAAGATAGAGGCTATAATTTCGAGCAGTACTTC.

The gene calls are TRBV5-4 and TRBJ1-2, with 7 bases lining up with TRBD1. The CDR3 totals 12 residues. Per germline, CDR1 SGHNT and CDR2 YYREEE (reference sequence). The J segment lost 7 bases and the V segment lost 4 bases, leaving 4 bases of the junction unmatched. CDR3 nucleotides: TGTGCCAGCAGCCACCGGACAGGTGGCTACACCTTC. Amino acids: CASSHRTGGYTF.

V and J are TRBV4-1 and TRBJ2-6; no firm D call. Between the trimmed V and J ends, which lost 0 bases and 0 bases, there was a span of 6 bases. The CDR3 loop spans 16 amino acids. In germline, CDR1 is MGHRA, CDR2 YSYEKL. The CDR3 sequence: CASSQDVHSGANVLTF. DNA of the CDR3: TGCGCCAGCAGCCAAGATGTCCACTCTGGGGCCAACGTCCTGACTTTC.

This clone was picked up one time. The chain joins TRBV7-8 to TRBJ1-3; D not certain. CDR3 size: 15 residues. Germline V gene sequence: CDR1 SGHVS, CDR2 FQNEAQ. The V end was cut by 3 bases, the J end by 0 bases, with 9 bases between. The CDR3 bases are TGTGCCAGCAGCTTTCCAGTTGCCTCTGGAAACACCATATATTTT. This translates into CASSFPVASGNTIYF. Looking up the rest from reference TRBV7-8 and TRBJ1-3 gives the full variable domain: GAGVSQSPRYKVAKRGQDVALRCDPISGHVSLFWYQQALGQGPEFLTYFQNEAQLDKSGLPSDRFFAERPEGSVSTLKIQRTQQEDSAVYLCASSFPVASGNTIYFGEGSWLTVV.

The chain carries TRBV10-3 and TRBJ2-1; D possibly corresponds to TRBD2 (6 bases). The V end was cut by 10 bases, the J end by 0 bases, with 10 bases between. Germline loops: CDR1 ENHRY, CDR2 SYGVKD. This CDR3 spans 13 amino acids. The CDR3 loop reads CATTTSSYNEQFF. In DNA form, the CDR3 reads TGTGCCACCACGACTAGCTCCTACAATGAGCAGTTCTTC.